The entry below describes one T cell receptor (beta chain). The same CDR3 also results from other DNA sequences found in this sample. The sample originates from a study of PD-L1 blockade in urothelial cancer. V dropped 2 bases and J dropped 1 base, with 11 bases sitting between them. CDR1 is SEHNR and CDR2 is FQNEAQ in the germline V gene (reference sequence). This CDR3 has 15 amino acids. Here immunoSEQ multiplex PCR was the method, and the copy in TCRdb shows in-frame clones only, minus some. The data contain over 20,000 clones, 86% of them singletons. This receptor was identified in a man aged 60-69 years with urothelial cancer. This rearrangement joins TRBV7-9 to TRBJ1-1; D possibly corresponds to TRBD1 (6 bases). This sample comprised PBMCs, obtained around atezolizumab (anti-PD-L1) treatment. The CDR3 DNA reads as TGTGCCAGCAGCTTACGTGCAGGGGCGAACACTGAAGCTTTCTTT. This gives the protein CASSLRAGANTEAFF.